This TCR beta chain came from a study of vaccination effects on CD4 cells after COVID-19. At the end of 10 days of culture, CD4+ T cells were isolated. This table comes from immunoSEQ multiplex PCR, and its TCRdb copy is limited to in-frame clones, with some not included. The top ten hold about 11% of the sample, which has tens of thousands of clones, around 67% seen once. Germline CDR1 SGHTA, CDR2 FQGNSA. V was shortened by 5 bases and J by 7 bases, with 17 bases between the two germline ends. The CDR3 is 14 amino acids. A word on this clone: Its antigen is not known.

The V call is TRBV7-2, the J call TRBJ1-2; the D gene is possibly TRBD1 (5 bases). The sample here was CD4+ T cells from PBMCs cultured without peptide, taken before COVID-19 vaccination. The source is a human donor who received a COVID-19 vaccine. CDR3 residues: CASSPRRGGSGYTF. The DNA of the CDR3 is TGTGCCAGCAGCCCTCGCCGGGGGGGTAGTGGCTACACCTTC.